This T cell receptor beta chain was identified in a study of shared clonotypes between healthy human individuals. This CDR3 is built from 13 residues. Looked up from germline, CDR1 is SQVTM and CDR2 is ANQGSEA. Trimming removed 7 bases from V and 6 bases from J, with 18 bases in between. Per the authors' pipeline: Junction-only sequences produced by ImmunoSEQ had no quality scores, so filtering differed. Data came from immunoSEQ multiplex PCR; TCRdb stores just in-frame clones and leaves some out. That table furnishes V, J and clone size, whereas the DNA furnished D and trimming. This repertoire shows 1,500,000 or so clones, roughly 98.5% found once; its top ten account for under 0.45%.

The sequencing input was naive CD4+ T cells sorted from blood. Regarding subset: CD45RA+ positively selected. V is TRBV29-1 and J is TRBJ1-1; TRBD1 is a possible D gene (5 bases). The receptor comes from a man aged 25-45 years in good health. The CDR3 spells CSASHGGVAEAFF. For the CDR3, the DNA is TGCAGCGCCTCACACGGGGGGGTCGCTGAAGCTTTCTTT.